A single sample is the source of the 32 T cell receptor beta chains below, sequenced in a study of blood T cell repertoires in COVID-19. The assay was immunoSEQ multiplex PCR, and TCRdb's table has in-frame clones only and misses some. The sample yields around 620,000 clones, over 80% seen once. What was sequenced was peripheral blood. Receptor source: a young woman with acute or convalescent COVID-19.

The chain has TRBV5-1 and TRBJ2-1; possibly TRBD1 for D (6 bases). Between the trimmed V and J ends, which lost 4 bases and 3 bases, there was a span of 17 bases. Germline V gene sequence: CDR1 SGHRS, CDR2 YFSETQ. This CDR3 region has 16 residues. The CDR3 here is CASSPFRDTHYNEQFF. The DNA of the CDR3 is TGCGCCAGCAGCCCCTTCAGGGACACCCACTACAATGAGCAGTTCTTC.

The chain uses TRBV4-3 and TRBJ2-1; D is perhaps TRBD1 (6 bases). There are 14 residues in the CDR3. The germline CDR1 and CDR2 sequences are LGHNA and YSLEER. V shed 1 base and J shed 5 bases, with 9 bases lying between them. CDR3 in amino acids: CASSQGGTNNEQFF. The CDR3 DNA follows: TGCGCCAGCAGCCAAGGTGGGACAAACAATGAGCAGTTCTTC.

This sequence joins TRBV9 and TRBJ2-3; possible D gene TRBD2, 6 bases. Deletions cut 2 bases from V and 7 bases from J, with 23 bases between. Looked up from germline, CDR1 is SGDLS and CDR2 is YYNGEE. The CDR3 contains 17 residues. CDR3 loop: CASSVGPGVMGGHTQYF. The CDR3 bases are TGTGCCAGCAGCGTGGGGCCCGGTGTTATGGGGGGACATACGCAGTATTTT.

The chain uses TRBV21-1 and TRBJ2-1; the table's D call TRBD1 went unverified against the DNA. TRBV21-1 is tagged as a pseudogene. The CDR3 sequence is 17 residues long. The CDR3 here is CASSDRARTEVNNEQFF. CDR3 nucleotides: TGTGCCAGCAGCGACCGAGCCAGGACAGAGGTGAACAATGAGCAGTTCTTC.

J is TRBJ1-2 and V is TRBV7-9; D not certain. The CDR3 consists of 15 residues. Germline CDR1 SEHNR, CDR2 FQNEAQ (reference sequence). Trimming shortened V by 0 bases and J by 1 base, and 9 bases separated the two germline ends. CDR3 amino acids: CASSLADTNNYGYTF. CDR3 DNA sequence: TGTGCCAGCAGCTTAGCCGACACGAATAACTATGGCTACACCTTC.

The chain combines TRBV6-5 with TRBJ1-2, with TRBD1 matching 10 bases. Germline V gene data show CDR1 as MNHEY and CDR2 as SVGAGI. The CDR3 extends over 15 amino acids. V trimming: 2 bases; J trimming: 4 bases; junction bases outside the gene matches: 4. CDR3 sequence (DNA): TGTGCCAGCAGTTACCGGACAGGGGGTAGCTATGGCTACACCTTC. This sequence encodes CASSYRTGGSYGYTF.

The chain carries TRBV5-1 and TRBJ2-1; D gene uncertain. Germline CDR1 and CDR2: SGHRS and YFSETQ. This CDR3 region has 15 residues. The V end was cut by 3 bases, the J end by 8 bases, with 18 bases between. CDR3 region: CASSSGFRRVDEQFF. CDR3 bases: TGCGCCAGCAGCTCCGGGTTCCGGCGAGTGGATGAGCAGTTCTTC.

The V call is TRBV4-2, the J call TRBJ1-5, with TRBD1 matching 9 bases. CDR1 and CDR2 (germline): LGHNA, YNFKEQ. V lost 5 bases and J lost 7; bases outside the gene matches: 6. The CDR3 sequence is 14 residues long. CDR3 coding DNA: TGTGCCAGCAGCAGGGACAGGGAAAACCAGCCCCAGCATTTT. As protein: CASSRDRENQPQHF.

The chain has TRBV7-3 and TRBJ1-2; D gene uncertain. With 5 bases removed from V and 1 base from J, the gap between germline ends came to 14 bases. The CDR3 is 15 residues long. Germline loops: CDR1 SGHTA, CDR2 FQGTGA. As DNA, the CDR3 is TGTGCCAGCAGCCCAGAGGCATCCGGTAACTATGGCTACACCTTC. Protein sequence: CASSPEASGNYGYTF.

Only a few counts were recorded for this clone. The V and J genes are TRBV19 and TRBJ1-2; D unresolved. This CDR3 spans 14 amino acids. CDR1 and CDR2 (germline): LNHDA, SQIVND (reference sequence). V was shortened by 4 bases and J by 4 bases, with 13 bases between the two germline ends. The CDR3 region has the DNA TGTGCCAGTAGTACCACAGCGGGCGGCTATGGCTACACCTTC. Amino acid sequence: CASSTTAGGYGYTF. The variable domain in full, completed from reference TRBV19 and TRBJ1-2, reads DGGITQSPKYLFRKEGQNVTLSCEQNLNHDAMYWYRQDPGQGLRLIYYSQIVNDFQKGDIAEGYSVSREKKESFPLTVTSAQKNPTAFYLCASSTTAGGYGYTFGSGTRLTVV.

This clone was counted once. V and J are TRBV5-1 and TRBJ1-6, with TRBD1 matching 8 bases. Germline CDR1 is SGHRS and CDR2 is YFSETQ. V gave up 3 bases and J gave up 9 bases; unmatched junction bases: 5. CDR3 size: 14 residues. In nucleotides, the CDR3 is TGCGCCAGCAGCTATGGACAGGGAACTTCACCCCTCCACTTT. This sequence encodes CASSYGQGTSPLHF.

The V and J genes are TRBV11-2 and TRBJ1-2, with 7 positions matching TRBD1. The CDR3 sequence is 15 residues long. CDR1 SGHAT and CDR2 FQNNGV come from the germline V gene. The V segment lost 3 bases and the J segment 4 bases; nucleotides outside the gene matches: 8. The CDR3: CASSFGRGQTYGYTF. The DNA for the CDR3 is TGTGCCAGCAGCTTCGGGAGGGGACAGACCTATGGCTACACCTTC. Complete variable domain (other parts from reference TRBV11-2 and TRBJ1-2): EAGVAQSPRYKIIEKRQSVAFWCNPISGHATLYWYQQILGQGPKLLIQFQNNGVVDDSQLPKDRFSAERLKGVDSTLKIQPAKLEDSAVYLCASSFGRGQTYGYTFGSGTRLTVV.

This clone was picked up one time. The chain couples TRBV6-5 to TRBJ1-2; possible D gene TRBD1, 5 bases. V shed 7 bases and J shed 3 bases, with 18 bases lying between them. Germline assignment: CDR1 MNHEY and CDR2 SVGAGI. The CDR3 is made up of 15 amino acids. In DNA, the CDR3 is TGTGCCAGCATTCCACTTCCCGGAGGGGACTATGGCTACACCTTC. This sequence encodes CASIPLPGGDYGYTF.

The chain links TRBV7-8 to TRBJ1-1, with D possibly TRBD1 on 5 matching bases. V lost 10 bases and J 8 bases, leaving 17 bases between the germline ends. Germline-derived CDR1 and CDR2 are SGHVS and FQNEAQ. The length of the CDR3 is 12 residues. This chain's CDR3 is CATKRQPDEAFF. The CDR3 DNA is TGTGCCACCAAAAGACAGCCCGACGAAGCTTTCTTT.

The V and J genes are TRBV18 and TRBJ1-2; D is possibly TRBD1 (6 bases). CDR1 is KGHSH, CDR2 LQKENI, per germline. The CDR3 runs 17 residues. Trimming took 4 bases from V and 2 from J, leaving 20 bases between them. In nucleotides, the CDR3 is TGTGCCAGCTCACGGAGCCGGTCAGGGGCGGAGAACTATGGCTACACCTTC. Translating gives CASSRSRSGAENYGYTF. The full variable domain, in which reference TRBV18 and TRBJ1-2 provide the parts outside the CDR3, is NAGVMQNPRHLVRRRGQEARLRCSPMKGHSHVYWYRQLPEEGLKFMVYLQKENIIDESGMPKERFSAEFPKEGPSILRIQQVVRGDSAAYFCASSRSRSGAENYGYTFGSGTRLTVV.

The rearrangement links TRBV5-1 to TRBJ1-2, with a tentative D call TRBD1 (6 bases). The CDR3 totals 18 residues. Trimming took off 1 base at V and 2 bases at J, with 21 bases between the two ends. Germline V gene data show CDR1 as SGHRS and CDR2 as YFSETQ. CDR3 residues: CASSLRGNPDSLNYGYTF. The CDR3 DNA follows: TGCGCCAGCAGCTTGAGGGGGAACCCGGACAGCCTAAACTATGGCTACACCTTC.

The chain combines TRBV25-1 with TRBJ1-2; D might be TRBD1 (5 bases). The CDR3 is made up of 15 amino acids. Deletions cut 1 base from V and 8 bases from J, with 17 bases between. Looked up from germline, CDR1 is MGHDK and CDR2 is SYGVNS. This CDR3 is CASSEWGVSSKGYTF. The DNA for the CDR3 is TGTGCCAGCAGTGAATGGGGGGTCTCGTCTAAGGGCTACACCTTC.

The chain carries TRBV30 and TRBJ2-7, with D possibly TRBD2 on 6 matching bases. The V gene's germline CDR1 is GTSNPN and CDR2 SVGIG (reference sequence). V lost 0 bases and J lost 5, with 14 bases in between. This CDR3 is built from 14 residues. The CDR3 DNA follows: TGTGCCTGGAGTGTACGCGTTTCGGGGGACGAGCAGTACTTC. Translation: CAWSVRVSGDEQYF. Combining the CDR3 with reference TRBV30 and TRBJ2-7 gives the whole variable domain SQTIHQWPATLVQPVGSPLSLECTVEGTSNPNLYWYRQAAGRGLQLLFYSVGIGQISSEVPQNLSASRPQDRQFILSSKKLLLSDSGFYLCAWSVRVSGDEQYFGPGTRLTVT.

The chain links TRBV27 to TRBJ2-1; the match to TRBD1 covers 8 bases. The V segment lost 10 bases and the J segment 0 bases; nucleotides outside the gene matches: 11. Germline loops: CDR1 MNHEY, CDR2 SMNVEV (reference sequence). This CDR3 comprises 16 residues. CDR3 in amino acids: CATMIAGTGSYNEQFF. In DNA, the CDR3 is TGTGCCACCATGATAGCCGGGACAGGCTCCTACAATGAGCAGTTCTTC.

CDR3 nucleotides: TGTGCCAGCAGCCCACGGGACAGGTCGCAGTTCTTC. This encodes CASSPRDRSQFF. The chain has TRBV7-2 and TRBJ2-1, with 8 bases fitting TRBD1. CDR3 length: 12 amino acids. Germline assignment: CDR1 SGHTA and CDR2 FQGNSA. The trim removed 5 bases at V and 12 bases at J, leaving 6 bases unmatched.

The chain carries TRBV15 and TRBJ2-3; D unresolved. The CDR3 runs to 14 residues. The germline CDR1 and CDR2 sequences are LNHNV and YYDKDF (reference sequence). V dropped 0 bases and J dropped 4 bases, with 8 bases sitting between them. CDR3 protein: CATSREVAPDTQYF. The CDR3 coding sequence is TGTGCCACCAGCAGAGAGGTGGCCCCAGATACGCAGTATTTT.

This chain connects TRBV5-4 to TRBJ2-3; D ambiguous. The CDR3 is made up of 12 amino acids. Trimming took off 3 bases at V and 3 bases at J, with 5 bases between the two ends. Germline V gene sequence: CDR1 SGHNT, CDR2 YYREEE (reference sequence). The CDR3 is CASSSGTDTQYF. The CDR3 nucleotides are TGTGCCAGCAGCTCCGGTACAGATACGCAGTATTTT. Combining the CDR3 with reference TRBV5-4 and TRBJ2-3 gives the whole variable domain ETGVTQSPTHLIKTRGQQVTLRCSSQSGHNTVSWYQQALGQGPQFIFQYYREEENGRGNFPPRFSGLQFPNYSSELNVNALELDDSALYLCASSSGTDTQYFGPGTRLTVL.

The genes are TRBV19 and TRBJ1-3; 7 bases map to TRBD1. The CDR3 length is 17 residues. The junction had 13 bases not matched to a gene; V was cut back by 7 bases and J by 1 base. The germline CDR1 and CDR2 sequences are LNHDA and SQIVND (reference sequence). The CDR3 bases are TGTGCCAGTACGGGACTGACAGGGCTTGGATCTGGAAACACCATATATTTT. Translation gives CASTGLTGLGSGNTIYF.

The chain carries TRBV6-2 or TRBV6-3 and TRBJ1-2; maybe TRBD1 (6 bases). CDR3 size: 13 residues. In germline, CDR1 is MNHEY, CDR2 SVGEGT. V lost 6 bases and J 4 bases, leaving 12 bases between the germline ends. CDR3 sequence reads: CASSAQGSYGYTF. Here the CDR3 DNA reads TGTGCCAGCAGCGCACAGGGAAGCTATGGCTACACCTTC.

V usage is TRBV5-4 and J usage is TRBJ1-2, with D unresolved. The CDR3 totals 14 residues. Germline CDR1 and CDR2: SGHNT and YYREEE (reference sequence). V gave up 3 bases and J gave up 3 bases, with 12 bases separating them. DNA of the CDR3: TGTGCCAGCAGCTACCAGAGGAGATACTATGGCTACACCTTC. It is translated as CASSYQRRYYGYTF. Using reference TRBV5-4 and TRBJ1-2 for the parts outside the CDR3, the full variable domain is ETGVTQSPTHLIKTRGQQVTLRCSSQSGHNTVSWYQQALGQGPQFIFQYYREEENGRGNFPPRFSGLQFPNYSSELNVNALELDDSALYLCASSYQRRYYGYTFGSGTRLTVV.

The V gene is TRBV6-5, the J gene TRBJ2-1; the match to TRBD2 covers 10 bases. The J segment lost 3 bases and the V segment lost 10 bases, leaving 9 bases of the junction unmatched. This CDR3 has 15 amino acids. The germline CDR1 and CDR2 sequences are MNHEY and SVGAGI. The CDR3 region is CAITPQRGGYNEQFF. The CDR3 DNA follows: TGTGCCATCACGCCCCAGCGGGGGGGCTACAATGAGCAGTTCTTC.

DNA of the CDR3: TGTGCCAGCAGTTACTCGAGGAGTGTGGGTCAAGAGACCCAGTACTTC. It translates to CASSYSRSVGQETQYF. V gene TRBV6-5 combines with J gene TRBJ2-5; D unresolved. CDR3 length equals 16 residues. Deletions cut 0 bases from V and 2 bases from J, with 13 bases between. From germline, CDR1 is MNHEY and CDR2 SVGAGI.

The V and J genes are TRBV27 and TRBJ1-2; TRBD1 matches at 7 bases. Per the germline V gene, CDR1 is MNHEY and CDR2 is SMNVEV (reference sequence). Losses at the gene ends were 5 bases for V and 8 bases for J; bases not matched to a gene: 5. This CDR3 region has 12 residues. CDR3 DNA sequence: TGTGCCAGCAGTCTGCCGGGACAGGGCTACACCTTC. This translates into CASSLPGQGYTF.

This chain links TRBV19 with TRBJ1-5; tentatively, D is TRBD1 (5 bases). This CDR3 is built from 16 residues. V was clipped by 2 bases and J by 4 bases, with 15 bases between them. Germline CDR1 and CDR2: LNHDA and SQIVND (reference sequence). Here the CDR3 DNA reads TGTGCCAGTAGTATACAGCCGGGACTACGGAATCAGCCCCAGCATTTT. Protein product: CASSIQPGLRNQPQHF.

The CDR3 reads CATSRRDRGKGQPQHF. The CDR3 nucleotides are TGTGCCACCAGCAGGAGAGACAGGGGGAAGGGTCAGCCCCAGCATTTT. This chain joins TRBV15 and TRBJ1-5; 9 bases are a match to TRBD1. V was pared by 3 bases and J by 6 bases, with 9 bases of the junction left unmatched. This CDR3 has 16 amino acids. Germline V gene data show CDR1 as LNHNV and CDR2 as YYDKDF (reference sequence).

Of note for this clone: Additional DNA sequences in this sample encode the identical CDR3. This chain uses TRBV6-5 with TRBJ2-3, with 12 bases that match TRBD2. Germline CDR1 and CDR2: MNHEY and SVGAGI. Trimming at V came to 5 bases and at J to 3 bases, leaving 3 bases not matched to a gene. The CDR3 consists of 15 residues. The CDR3 reads CASSLLAGGTDTQYF. CDR3 nucleotide sequence: TGTGCCAGCAGTCTTCTAGCGGGGGGGACAGATACGCAGTATTTT.

The chain couples TRBV24-1 to TRBJ2-1, with 7 bases aligning to TRBD2. Germline CDR1 is KGHDR and CDR2 is SFDVKD. The CDR3 has 17 residues. V lost 3 bases to trimming and J lost 1 base; unmatched junction nucleotides: 8. CDR3 sequence reads: CATSDARDYGSYNEQFF. CDR3 in DNA: TGTGCCACCAGTGATGCCCGGGACTACGGTTCCTACAATGAGCAGTTCTTC.